The sequence of this T cell receptor beta chain was determined in a study of CD4 T cells in relation to SARS-CoV-2 and coronaviruses. At the level of the study: Convalescent donors were aged roughly 20 to 80, with median about 40 years.

This CDR3 comprises 15 residues. Trimming cost V 7 bases and J 4 bases; bases outside gene matches: 10. Per germline, CDR1 SNHLY and CDR2 FYNNEI. This table comes from immunoSEQ multiplex PCR, and its TCRdb copy is limited to in-frame clones, with some not included. The sample has about 38,000 clones, around 77% seen once; the top ten hold roughly 20%. As regards this clone: Its cognate antigen is unknown.

This chain links TRBV2 with TRBJ2-5, with 9 bases matching TRBD1. The clonotype comes from an adult with COVID-19. The sequencing sample was made of memory CD4+ T cells from PBMCs, cultured in vitro. The CDR3 bases are TGTGCCAGCATACGGGGACAGGGAGGGAGAGAGACCCAGTACTTC. Protein product: CASIRGQGGRETQYF.